Following are 13 T cell receptor beta chains from one sample sequenced in a study of T-cell memory formation after mild COVID-19. Each CDR3 protein is one row after TCRdb ran MiXCR on the 5' RACE reads. Of approximately 210,000 distinct CDR3 sequences in the sample, roughly a tenth were seen once. Sample: PBMCs or a T cell subset sorted from them (not recorded which). The origin of the receptors is a man younger than 35 who had mild COVID-19 (a few samples of this study predate the infection). Cell type and time point are not known.

This clonotype was seen a handful of times. This chain uses TRBV4-2 with TRBJ1-2; a weak D match, TRBD1 (6 bases). This CDR3 is built from 13 residues. V dropped 3 bases and J dropped 5 bases, with 10 bases sitting between them. Germline V gene lookup returns CDR1 LGHNA and CDR2 YNFKEQ. CDR3 sequence reads: CASSHPGTYGYTF. The DNA of the CDR3 is TGTGCCAGCAGCCACCCCGGGACATATGGCTACACCTTC.

This clonotype occurred a few times. The CDR3 is CASSPGGTGMSIQYF. CDR3 DNA sequence: TGTGCCAGCAGTCCCGGTGGGACAGGGATGAGCATTCAGTACTTC. The chain employs TRBV12-3 or TRBV12-4 and TRBJ2-4, with TRBD1 matching over 9 bases. The CDR3 spans 15 residues. J gave up 9 bases and V 5 bases, and 11 bases lay outside the gene matches.

This clonotype was recorded a few times. The chain carries TRBV19 and TRBJ2-1; 10 bases are shared with TRBD2. The CDR3 runs 15 residues. Germline loops: CDR1 LNHDA, CDR2 SQIVND (reference sequence). Trimming took 5 bases from V and 8 from J; bases not matched to a gene: 9. CDR3 nucleotide sequence: TGTGCCAGTAGTCCTGGAGTAGCGGGGGGTGATGAGCAGTTCTTC. It encodes CASSPGVAGGDEQFF.

The table lists this clonotype with many counts. V and J are TRBV10-3 and TRBJ2-1; D unresolved. Per the germline V gene, CDR1 is ENHRY and CDR2 is SYGVKD. V was trimmed by 7 bases and J by 5 bases, leaving 6 bases between them. The CDR3 consists of 11 residues. CDR3 in DNA: TGTGCCATCAAAGAGAACAATGAGCAGTTCTTC. This sequence encodes CAIKENNEQFF.

This clonotype was observed at least ten times. The CDR3 DNA reads TGTGCCAGCAGCTTAGTTGGGAGAGAGACCCAGTACTTC. Its translation: CASSLVGRETQYF. The chain employs TRBV7-6 and TRBJ2-5; D is possibly TRBD2 (5 bases). Germline V gene sequence: CDR1 SGHVS, CDR2 FNYEAQ. This CDR3 spans 13 amino acids. V was shortened by 1 base and J by 4 bases, with 7 bases between the two germline ends.

This clonotype was seen only a few times. This chain connects TRBV5-8 to TRBJ2-7; D may match TRBD1 or TRBD2 (5 bases each). The CDR3 runs 14 residues. The V gene's germline CDR1 is SGHTS and CDR2 YDEGEE. Trimming left V 4 bases short and J 3 bases short, with 14 bases between. The CDR3 coding sequence is TGTGCCAGCAGCCCCGGGTGGGGGATCTACGAGCAGTACGTC. This gives the protein CASSPGWGIYEQYV.

This clonotype was counted many times. The rearrangement joins TRBV4-1 to TRBJ2-1; weak D call: TRBD1 (6 bases). The CDR3 loop spans 18 amino acids. Germline CDR1 is MGHRA and CDR2 is YSYEKL. The ends were cut back, 1 base at V and 0 bases at J, with 16 bases in the middle. Here the CDR3 DNA reads TGCGCCAGCAGCCAAGGGGGGCGAAGGGGAGCCTCCTACAATGAGCAGTTCTTC. Protein: CASSQGGRRGASYNEQFF.

The gene calls are TRBV5-1 and TRBJ2-5; the match to TRBD2 covers 13 bases. The CDR3 sequence is 16 residues long. Losses at the gene ends were 0 bases for V and 7 bases for J; bases not matched to a gene: 6. Germline CDR1 SGHRS, CDR2 YFSETQ. This CDR3 is CASSLGTSGGDGTQYF. DNA of the CDR3: TGCGCCAGCAGCTTGGGGACTAGCGGGGGCGATGGGACCCAGTACTTC.

This clonotype was counted between two and nine times. The chain joins TRBV9 to TRBJ2-3; 7 bases are shared with TRBD1. CDR3 length: 14 residues. From germline, CDR1 is SGDLS and CDR2 YYNGEE. V gave up 3 bases and J gave up 5 bases; unmatched junction bases: 6. CDR3 residues: CASSEEGGLDTQYF. The CDR3 coding sequence is TGTGCCAGCAGCGAGGAAGGGGGCCTAGATACGCAGTATTTT.

This chain links TRBV14 with TRBJ2-5; tentative D call: TRBD1 (7 bases). Looked up from germline, CDR1 is SGHDN and CDR2 is FVKESK. The germline V and J ends were trimmed by 5 bases and 5 bases, with 15 bases remaining between them. The CDR3 has 14 residues. The CDR3 region is CASSITGAGETQYF. The CDR3 DNA reads as TGTGCCAGCAGCATCACAGGGGCGGGGGAGACCCAGTACTTC.

In this sample, this clonotype turned up many times. V is TRBV6-5 and J is TRBJ2-1, with 10 nucleotides matching TRBD2. Looked up from germline, CDR1 is MNHEY and CDR2 is SVGAGI. The V segment lost 4 bases and the J segment 7 bases; nucleotides outside the gene matches: 10. The CDR3 spans 16 residues. CDR3 nucleotides: TGTGCCAGCAGTTCCCACCTAGCGGGGGTCGGGAATGAGCAGTTCTTC. Its protein product is CASSSHLAGVGNEQFF.

The rearrangement uses TRBV5-1 and TRBJ2-5, with D uncertain. The length of the CDR3 is 13 residues. Trimming removed 4 bases from V and 0 bases from J, with 7 bases in between. Germline V gives CDR1 SGHRS, CDR2 YFSETQ. CDR3 residues: CASSPKYQETQYF. CDR3 sequence (DNA): TGCGCCAGCAGCCCAAAGTACCAAGAGACCCAGTACTTC. Supplemented by reference TRBV5-1 and TRBJ2-5, the full variable domain reads KAGVTQTPRYLIKTRGQQVTLSCSPISGHRSVSWYQQTPGQGLQFLFEYFSETQRNKGNFPGRFSGRQFSNSRSEMNVSTLELGDSALYLCASSPKYQETQYFGPGTRLLVL.

The chain carries TRBV11-2 and TRBJ1-1; D gene unclear. The V gene's germline CDR1 is SGHAT and CDR2 FQNNGV. Between the trimmed V and J ends, which lost 5 bases and 5 bases, there was a span of 12 bases. The CDR3 sequence is 13 residues long. CDR3 nucleotide sequence: TGTGCCAGCAGCCCAGACGTGGGGACTGAAGCTTTCTTT. Translation: CASSPDVGTEAFF.